A selection of T cell receptor beta chains follows, all from one sample in a study of T cell repertoires in cytomegalovirus infection. MiXCR, run by TCRdb on the reads, gives a single entry per CDR3 protein. Among some 160,000 distinct CDR3 sequences listed, approximately 17% were seen once. The specimen was CD8+ T cells from PBMCs. The receptors were sampled from a human donor in good health (CMV status not recorded). Some clones in this sample may be carry-over from other donors' samples. The conserved cysteine and the conserved F or W are not part of the CDR3 here. Fields, in order: clone size, J gene, V gene, CDR3 protein. Not all rows give a size; the values are once, few, many and, for expanded clones, a class.

many	TRBJ1-1	TRBV10-3	AISESGGQNTEAF
NA	TRBJ2-1	TRBV7-9	ASSLTSSDEQF
NA	TRBJ2-3	TRBV6-2/TRBV6-3	ASSYSTRVTSGDLTDTQY
few	TRBJ2-5	TRBV6-1	ASTPTAGQETQY
NA	TRBJ2-7	TRBV11-2	ASSRRAGRGYEQY
few	TRBJ2-3	TRBV7-4	ASSYHTQLTGDTQY
few	TRBJ2-7	TRBV7-9	ASSFPLAEYEQY
NA	TRBJ1-6	TRBV7-6	ASSPGDSSYNSPLH
few	TRBJ2-1	TRBV7-2	ASSLALGGSSYNEQF
NA	TRBJ1-1	TRBV19	ASTWADMNTEAF
few	TRBJ2-7	TRBV12-3/TRBV12-4	ASGLGQYEQY
few	TRBJ1-5	TRBV10-2	ASSEPGRDQPQH
many	TRBJ2-3	TRBV7-2	ASSSVAGGGTDTQY
few	TRBJ2-3	TRBV29-1	SVVGGGVDTQY
NA	TRBJ2-2	TRBV10-3	AISGRLDGELF
NA	TRBJ1-2	TRBV6-1	ANPRRDRGRFNYGYT
few	TRBJ2-7	TRBV29-1	SVEERTGPSYEQY
few	TRBJ2-3	TRBV12-3/TRBV12-4	ASSSPGQGRGHTQY
NA	TRBJ2-5	TRBV7-6	ASSLDEASGNQETQY
many	TRBJ1-1	TRBV6-2/TRBV6-3	ASSYSSTNTEAF
few	TRBJ1-2	TRBV7-3	ASSFRGQAL
many	TRBJ2-5	TRBV7-8	ASSLASGAGGSWTQY
once	TRBJ2-7	TRBV3-1	ASSPPALSYEQY
few	TRBJ2-5	TRBV7-8	ASSREAGGKTQETQY
few	TRBJ2-6	TRBV19	ASSIGFGANVLT
NA	TRBJ2-7	TRBV28	ASSLTGGILYEQY
medium-sized	TRBJ1-2	TRBV28	ASSLNLDSYGGYT
few	TRBJ1-4	TRBV15	ATSRLGRSGEKLF
NA	TRBJ1-2	TRBV7-9	ASSYREMDGYT
NA	TRBJ2-1	TRBV6-8	ASSYPPGQNNEQF
few	TRBJ2-7	TRBV6-6	ASRKDRGKSYEQY
NA	TRBJ2-1	TRBV20-1	SASGGGVTYNEQF
NA	TRBJ2-7	TRBV6-2/TRBV6-3	ASSYQDWSTYEQY
NA	TRBJ1-1	TRBV12-3/TRBV12-4	ASSFGQMNTEAF
once	TRBJ1-1	TRBV27	ASNLLRAKTEAF
once	TRBJ1-2	TRBV11-3	ASSSGPPYPGYT
few	TRBJ2-3	TRBV28	ASSQTPTDTQY